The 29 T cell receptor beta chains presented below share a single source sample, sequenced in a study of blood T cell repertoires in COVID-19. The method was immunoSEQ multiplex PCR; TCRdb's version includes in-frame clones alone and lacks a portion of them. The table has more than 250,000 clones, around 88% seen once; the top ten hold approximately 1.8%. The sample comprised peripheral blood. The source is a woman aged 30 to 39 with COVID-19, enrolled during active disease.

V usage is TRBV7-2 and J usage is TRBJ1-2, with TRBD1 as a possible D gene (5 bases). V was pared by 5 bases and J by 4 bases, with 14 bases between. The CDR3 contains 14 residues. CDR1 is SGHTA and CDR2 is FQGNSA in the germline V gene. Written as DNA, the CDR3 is TGTGCCAGCAGCACCTCGTTGGGGGGCTATGGCTACACCTTC. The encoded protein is CASSTSLGGYGYTF.

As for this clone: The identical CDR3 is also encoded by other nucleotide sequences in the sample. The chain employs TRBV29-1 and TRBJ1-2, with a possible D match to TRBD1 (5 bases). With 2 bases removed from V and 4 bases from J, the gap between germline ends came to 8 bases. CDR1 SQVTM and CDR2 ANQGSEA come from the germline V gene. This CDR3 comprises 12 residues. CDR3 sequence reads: CSVERGGYGYTF. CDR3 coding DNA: TGCAGCGTTGAACGGGGGGGCTATGGCTACACCTTC.

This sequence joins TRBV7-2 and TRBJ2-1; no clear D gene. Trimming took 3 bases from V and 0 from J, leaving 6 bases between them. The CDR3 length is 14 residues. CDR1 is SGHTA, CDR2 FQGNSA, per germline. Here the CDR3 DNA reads TGTGCCAGCAGCTTGGCAAGCTCCTACAATGAGCAGTTCTTC. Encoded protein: CASSLASSYNEQFF.

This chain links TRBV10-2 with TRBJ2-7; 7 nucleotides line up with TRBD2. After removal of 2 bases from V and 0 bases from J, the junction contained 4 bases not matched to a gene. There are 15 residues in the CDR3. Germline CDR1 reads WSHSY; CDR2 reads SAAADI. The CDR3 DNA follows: TGCGCCAGCAGTGAGAGCGGGGCCCCCTCCTACGAGCAGTACGTC. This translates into CASSESGAPSYEQYV.

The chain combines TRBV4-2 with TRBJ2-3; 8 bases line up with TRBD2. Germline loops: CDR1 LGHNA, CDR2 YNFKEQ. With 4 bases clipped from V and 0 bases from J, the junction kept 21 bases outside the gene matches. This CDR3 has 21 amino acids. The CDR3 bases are TGTGCCAGCAGCCTTCACTTACTAGCGGACGCATCCCCTAGTAGCACAGATACGCAGTATTTT. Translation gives CASSLHLLADASPSSTDTQYF.

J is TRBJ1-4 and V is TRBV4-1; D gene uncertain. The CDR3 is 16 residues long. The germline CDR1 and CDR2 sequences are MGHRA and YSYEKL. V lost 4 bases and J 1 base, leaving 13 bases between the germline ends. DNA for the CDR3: TGCGCCAGCAGCCCCCTCCCTTCCGTAACTAATGAAAAACTGTTTTTT. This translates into CASSPLPSVTNEKLFF.

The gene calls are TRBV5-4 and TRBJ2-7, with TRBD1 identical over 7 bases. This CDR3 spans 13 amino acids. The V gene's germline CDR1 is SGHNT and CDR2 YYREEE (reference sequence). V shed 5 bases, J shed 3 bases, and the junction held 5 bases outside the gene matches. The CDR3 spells CASSTGVGYEQYF. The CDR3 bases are TGTGCCAGCAGTACAGGGGTGGGCTACGAGCAGTACTTC.

The CDR3 is CASSIQTSGTYNEQFF. In DNA form, the CDR3 reads TGTGCCAGCAGTATCCAGACTAGCGGGACCTACAATGAGCAGTTCTTC. The chain recombines TRBV28 with TRBJ2-1, with 11 bases lining up with TRBD2. In germline, CDR1 is MDHEN, CDR2 SYDVKM. The CDR3 runs 16 residues. With V trimmed by 5 bases and J by 2 bases, 5 bases remained unmatched.

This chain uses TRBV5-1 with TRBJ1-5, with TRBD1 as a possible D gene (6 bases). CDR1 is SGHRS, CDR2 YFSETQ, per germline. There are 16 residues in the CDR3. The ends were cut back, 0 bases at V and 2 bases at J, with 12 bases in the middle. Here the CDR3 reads CASSLGDNRGNQPQHF. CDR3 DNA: TGCGCCAGCAGCTTGGGTGATAACAGGGGCAATCAGCCCCAGCATTTT.

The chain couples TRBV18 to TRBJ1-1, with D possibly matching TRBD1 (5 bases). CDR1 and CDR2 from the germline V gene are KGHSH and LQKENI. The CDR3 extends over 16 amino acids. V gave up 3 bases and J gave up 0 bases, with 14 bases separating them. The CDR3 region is CASSPNQGAMNTEAFF. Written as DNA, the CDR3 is TGTGCCAGCTCACCGAACCAAGGGGCGATGAACACTGAAGCTTTCTTT.

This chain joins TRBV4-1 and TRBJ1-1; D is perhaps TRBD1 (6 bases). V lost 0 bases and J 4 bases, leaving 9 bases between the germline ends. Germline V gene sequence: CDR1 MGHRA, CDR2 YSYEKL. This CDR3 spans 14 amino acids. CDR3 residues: CASSQDGGATEAFF. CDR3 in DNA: TGCGCCAGCAGCCAAGACGGGGGGGCCACTGAAGCTTTCTTT.

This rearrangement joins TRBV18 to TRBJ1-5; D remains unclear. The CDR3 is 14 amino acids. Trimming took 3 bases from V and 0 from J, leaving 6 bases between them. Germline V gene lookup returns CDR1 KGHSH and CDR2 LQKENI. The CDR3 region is CASSPTHSNQPQHF. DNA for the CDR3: TGTGCCAGCTCACCCACACATAGCAATCAGCCCCAGCATTTT.

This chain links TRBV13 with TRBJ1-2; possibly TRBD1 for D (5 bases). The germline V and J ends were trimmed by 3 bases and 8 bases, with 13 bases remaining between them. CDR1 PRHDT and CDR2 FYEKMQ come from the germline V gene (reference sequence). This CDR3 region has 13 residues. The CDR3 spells CASSFPGLVGYTF. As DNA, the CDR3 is TGTGCCAGCAGCTTCCCAGGGTTAGTGGGCTACACCTTC.

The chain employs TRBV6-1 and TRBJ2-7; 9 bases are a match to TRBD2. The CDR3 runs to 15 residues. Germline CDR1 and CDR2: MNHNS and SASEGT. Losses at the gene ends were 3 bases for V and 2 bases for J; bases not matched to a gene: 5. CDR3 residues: CASSEISGGPYEQYV. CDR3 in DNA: TGTGCCAGCAGTGAGATTAGCGGGGGACCCTACGAGCAGTACGTC.

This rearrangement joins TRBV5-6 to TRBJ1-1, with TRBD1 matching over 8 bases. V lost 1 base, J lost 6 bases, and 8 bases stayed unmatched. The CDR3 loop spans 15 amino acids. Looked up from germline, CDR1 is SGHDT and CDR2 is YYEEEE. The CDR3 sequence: CASSLLGQAGAEAFF. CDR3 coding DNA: TGTGCCAGCAGCTTGCTGGGACAGGCGGGGGCTGAAGCTTTCTTT.

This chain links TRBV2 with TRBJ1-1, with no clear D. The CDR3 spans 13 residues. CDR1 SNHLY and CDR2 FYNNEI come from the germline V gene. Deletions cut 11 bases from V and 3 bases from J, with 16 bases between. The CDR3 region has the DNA TGTGCCGGCGTGAAACAGCAAGACACTGAAGCTTTCTTT. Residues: CAGVKQQDTEAFF.

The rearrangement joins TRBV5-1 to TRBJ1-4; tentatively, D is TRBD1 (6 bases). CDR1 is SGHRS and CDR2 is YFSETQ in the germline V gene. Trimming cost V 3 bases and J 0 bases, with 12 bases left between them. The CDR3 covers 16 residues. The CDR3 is CASSSDRYTTNEKLFF. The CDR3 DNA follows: TGCGCCAGCAGCTCAGACAGGTACACAACTAATGAAAAACTGTTTTTT.

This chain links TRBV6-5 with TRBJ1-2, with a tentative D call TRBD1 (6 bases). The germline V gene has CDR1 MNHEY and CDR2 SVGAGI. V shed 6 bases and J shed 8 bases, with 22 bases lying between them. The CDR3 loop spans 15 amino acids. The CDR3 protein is CASSLPEGTRGGYTF. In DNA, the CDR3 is TGTGCCAGCAGCCTCCCAGAAGGGACACGCGGAGGCTACACCTTC.

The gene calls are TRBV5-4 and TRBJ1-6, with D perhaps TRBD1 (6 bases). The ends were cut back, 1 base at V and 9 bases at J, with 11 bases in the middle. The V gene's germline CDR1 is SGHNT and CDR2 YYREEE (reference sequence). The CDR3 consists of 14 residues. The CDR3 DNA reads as TGTGCCAGCAGCTTGACTGGCAGGGGTTCACCCCTCCACTTT. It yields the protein CASSLTGRGSPLHF.

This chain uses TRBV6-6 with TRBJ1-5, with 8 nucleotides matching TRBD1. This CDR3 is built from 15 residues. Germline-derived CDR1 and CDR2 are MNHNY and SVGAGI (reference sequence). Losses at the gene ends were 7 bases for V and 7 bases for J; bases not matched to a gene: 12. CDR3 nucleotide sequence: TGTGCCAGCACCCGAGGACAGGGAATAAGGCAGCCCCAGCATTTT. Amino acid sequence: CASTRGQGIRQPQHF.

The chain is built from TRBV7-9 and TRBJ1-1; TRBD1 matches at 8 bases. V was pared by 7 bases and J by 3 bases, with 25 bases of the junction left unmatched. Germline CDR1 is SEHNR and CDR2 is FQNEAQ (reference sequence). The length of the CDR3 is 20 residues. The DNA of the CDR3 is TGTGCCAGCACCCTAGCATATCTGAGGCGGGACAGGCAAAATCACACTGAAGCTTTCTTT. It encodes CASTLAYLRRDRQNHTEAFF. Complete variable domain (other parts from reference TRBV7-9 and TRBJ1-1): DTGVSQNPRHKITKRGQNVTFRCDPISEHNRLYWYRQTLGQGPEFLTYFQNEAQLEKSRLLSDRFSAERPKGSFSTLEIQRTEQGDSAMYLCASTLAYLRRDRQNHTEAFFGQGTRLTVV.

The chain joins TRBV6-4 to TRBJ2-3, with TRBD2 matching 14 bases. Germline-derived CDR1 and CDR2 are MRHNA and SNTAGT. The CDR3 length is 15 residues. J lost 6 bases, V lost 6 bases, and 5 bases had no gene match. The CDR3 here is CASRKTSGGADTQYF. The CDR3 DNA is TGTGCCAGCAGGAAGACTAGCGGGGGGGCCGATACGCAGTATTTT.

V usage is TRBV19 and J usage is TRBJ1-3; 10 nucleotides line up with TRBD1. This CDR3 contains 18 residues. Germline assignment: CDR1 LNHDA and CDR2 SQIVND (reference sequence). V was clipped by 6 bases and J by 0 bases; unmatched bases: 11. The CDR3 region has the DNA TGTGCCAGTAGCACAGGGACAGGGGAATATTTCTCTGGAAACACCATATATTTT. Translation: CASSTGTGEYFSGNTIYF.

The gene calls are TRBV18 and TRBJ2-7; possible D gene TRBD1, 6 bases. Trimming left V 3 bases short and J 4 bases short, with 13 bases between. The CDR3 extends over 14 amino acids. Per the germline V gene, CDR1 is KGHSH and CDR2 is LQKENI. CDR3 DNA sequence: TGTGCCAGCTCACCTCAGGACAGCAATTACGAGCAGTACTTC. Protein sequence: CASSPQDSNYEQYF.

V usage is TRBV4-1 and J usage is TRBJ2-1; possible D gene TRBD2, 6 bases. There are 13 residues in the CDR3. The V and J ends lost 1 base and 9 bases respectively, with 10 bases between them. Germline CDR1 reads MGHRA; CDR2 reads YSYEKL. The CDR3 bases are TGCGCCAGCAGCCAAGTGATGGGGGGTGAGCAGTTCTTC. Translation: CASSQVMGGEQFF.

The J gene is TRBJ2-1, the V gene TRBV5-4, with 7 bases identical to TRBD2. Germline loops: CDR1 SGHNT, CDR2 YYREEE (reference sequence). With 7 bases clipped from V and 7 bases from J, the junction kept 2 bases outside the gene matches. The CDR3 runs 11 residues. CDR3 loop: CASGGGNEQFF. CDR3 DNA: TGTGCCAGCGGGGGGGGGAATGAGCAGTTCTTC.

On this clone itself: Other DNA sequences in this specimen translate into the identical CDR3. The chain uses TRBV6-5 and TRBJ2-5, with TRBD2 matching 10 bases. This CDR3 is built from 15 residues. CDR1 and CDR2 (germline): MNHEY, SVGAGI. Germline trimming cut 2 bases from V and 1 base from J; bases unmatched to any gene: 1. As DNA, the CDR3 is TGTGCCAGCAGTTACCTAGCGGGGGTCCAAGAGACCCAGTACTTC. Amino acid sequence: CASSYLAGVQETQYF.

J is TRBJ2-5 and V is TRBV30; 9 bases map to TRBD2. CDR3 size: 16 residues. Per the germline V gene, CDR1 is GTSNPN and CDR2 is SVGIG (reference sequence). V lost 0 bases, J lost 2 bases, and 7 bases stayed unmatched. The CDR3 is CAWSVLAGSRQETQYF. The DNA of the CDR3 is TGTGCCTGGAGTGTACTAGCGGGCTCGAGACAAGAGACCCAGTACTTC.

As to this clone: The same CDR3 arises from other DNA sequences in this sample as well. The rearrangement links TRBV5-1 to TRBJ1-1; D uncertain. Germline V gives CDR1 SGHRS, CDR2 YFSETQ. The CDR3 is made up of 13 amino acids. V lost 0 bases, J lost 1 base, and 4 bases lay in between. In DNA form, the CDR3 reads TGCGCCAGCAGCTTGGCAGGGAACACTGAAGCTTTCTTT. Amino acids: CASSLAGNTEAFF.